What follows is one T cell receptor beta chain and its context. The CDR3 sequence is 15 residues long. Germline V gene lookup returns CDR1 LNHDA and CDR2 SQIVND (reference sequence). Trimming took 1 base from V and 0 from J, leaving 6 bases between them. These data belong to a study of cytomegalovirus exposure and HLA in healthy donors. This PCR relied on a set of 60 Vbeta primers and 13 Jbeta primers. Data came from immunoSEQ multiplex PCR; TCRdb stores just in-frame clones and leaves some out. The sample lists some 110,000 clones, around 85% occurring once. The chain joins TRBV19 to TRBJ1-4; the D is unclear. The sample was PBMCs. The source is a man aged 25 to 45 in good health and CMV-seronegative. The CDR3 coding sequence is TGTGCCAGTAGTATAGTGGCAGCAACTAATGAAAAACTGTTTTTT. Residues: CASSIVAATNEKLFF.